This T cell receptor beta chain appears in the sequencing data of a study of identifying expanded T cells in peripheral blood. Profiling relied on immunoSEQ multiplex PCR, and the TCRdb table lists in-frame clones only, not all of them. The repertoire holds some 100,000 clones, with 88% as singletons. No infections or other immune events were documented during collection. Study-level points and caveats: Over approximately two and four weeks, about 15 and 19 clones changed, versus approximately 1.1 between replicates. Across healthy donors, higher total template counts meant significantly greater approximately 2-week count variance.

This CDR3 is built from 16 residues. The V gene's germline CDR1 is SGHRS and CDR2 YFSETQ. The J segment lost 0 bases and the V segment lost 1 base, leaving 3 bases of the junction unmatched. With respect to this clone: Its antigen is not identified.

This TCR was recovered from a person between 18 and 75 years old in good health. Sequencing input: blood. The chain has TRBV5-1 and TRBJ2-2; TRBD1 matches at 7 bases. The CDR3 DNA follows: TGCGCCAGCAGCTTGCGGGGACAGTCGAACACCGGGGAGCTGTTTTTT. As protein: CASSLRGQSNTGELFF.